This passage covers 30 T cell receptor beta chains from one sample sequenced in a study of immune evolution from preneoplasia to lung adenocarcinoma. TCRdb's table, derived via immunoSEQ multiplex PCR, lists solely in-frame clones and lacks some. The table includes under 45,000 clones, roughly 80% detected once. The sample was FFPE invasive lung adenocarcinoma tissue. The receptors were gathered from a person in their sixties with lung adenocarcinoma.

This clone occurred once. V usage is TRBV5-1 and J usage is TRBJ1-1, with D perhaps matching TRBD1 (5 bases). Per germline, CDR1 SGHRS and CDR2 YFSETQ. Trimming cost V 1 base and J 2 bases, with 12 bases left between them. This CDR3 has 15 residues. DNA for the CDR3: TGCGCCAGCAGCTTGTCCCAGGGCCCAAACACTGAAGCTTTCTTT. This sequence encodes CASSLSQGPNTEAFF.

The chain carries TRBV7-9 and TRBJ2-7, with unresolved D. The germline V gene has CDR1 SEHNR and CDR2 FQNEAQ (reference sequence). The ends were cut back, 4 bases at V and 3 bases at J, with 16 bases in the middle. The CDR3 spans 15 residues. The CDR3 DNA is TGTGCCAGCAGCTCTGCGCCGACGGTGCACTACGAGCAGTACTTC. Amino acid sequence: CASSSAPTVHYEQYF. Using reference TRBV7-9 and TRBJ2-7 for the parts outside the CDR3, the full variable domain is DTGVSQNPRHKITKRGQNVTFRCDPISEHNRLYWYRQTLGQGPEFLTYFQNEAQLEKSRLLSDRFSAERPKGSFSTLEIQRTEQGDSAMYLCASSSAPTVHYEQYFGPGTRLTVT.

The J gene is TRBJ2-1, the V gene TRBV27, with D hard to call. The germline V gene has CDR1 MNHEY and CDR2 SMNVEV (reference sequence). The V gene lost 6 bases and the J gene lost 10 bases, with 19 bases spanning the gap. The CDR3 is made up of 14 amino acids. CDR3 DNA: TGTGCCAGCAGCGCACCCCCCTCCGTGGTGGAGCAGTTCTTC. Translated, it gives CASSAPPSVVEQFF.

The CDR3 here is CASSKRNAGDLNTGELFF. As DNA, the CDR3 is TGTGCCAGCAGCAAGAGAAACGCGGGGGACTTGAACACCGGGGAGCTGTTTTTT. The gene calls are TRBV7-9 and TRBJ2-2; 7 positions agree with TRBD2. The CDR3 sequence is 18 residues long. Trimming removed 5 bases from V and 1 base from J; junction bases left unmatched: 13. Germline CDR1 and CDR2: SEHNR and FQNEAQ (reference sequence).

The chain is built from TRBV6-6 and TRBJ2-1; 10 nucleotides agree with TRBD1. This CDR3 has 14 amino acids. V gave up 6 bases and J gave up 8 bases; unmatched junction bases: 7. From germline, CDR1 is MNHNY and CDR2 SVGAGI (reference sequence). DNA of the CDR3: TGTGCCAGCAGCTCCGGGACAGGGGCATATGAGCAGTTCTTC. Amino acid sequence: CASSSGTGAYEQFF.

The genes are TRBV18 and TRBJ2-3, with D tentatively TRBD2 (5 bases). V was clipped by 3 bases and J by 2 bases, with 18 bases between them. Germline CDR1 and CDR2: KGHSH and LQKENI. The CDR3 totals 17 residues. The CDR3 spells CASSPDRLGGLTDTQYF. The CDR3 nucleotides are TGTGCCAGCTCACCCGATAGGCTAGGCGGACTCACAGATACGCAGTATTTT.

The chain uses TRBV28 and TRBJ2-2; 9 positions agree with TRBD1. The CDR3 is 16 amino acids. The V gene's germline CDR1 is MDHEN and CDR2 SYDVKM. The V and J ends lost 6 bases and 1 base, in that order; junction bases with no gene match: 6. The CDR3 DNA sequence: TGTGCCAGCAGCTCAATGACAGGGGGGAACACCGGGGAGCTGTTTTTT. Translating gives CASSSMTGGNTGELFF.

J is TRBJ1-2 and V is TRBV5-1; D remains ambiguous. The ends were cut back, 1 base at V and 4 bases at J, with 11 bases in the middle. This CDR3 region has 14 residues. Germline values: CDR1 SGHRS, CDR2 YFSETQ. CDR3 bases: TGCGCCAGCAGCTTGTCCCCACAGACCTATGGCTACACCTTC. It yields the protein CASSLSPQTYGYTF.

The rearrangement links TRBV4-2 to TRBJ2-4; 7 bases line up with TRBD2. The length of the CDR3 is 17 residues. Per germline, CDR1 LGHNA and CDR2 YNFKEQ. Trimming took 4 bases from V and 0 from J; bases not matched to a gene: 9. The CDR3 reads CASSRELARLAKNIQYF. The CDR3 DNA reads TGTGCCAGCAGCCGGGAACTAGCGAGGCTAGCCAAAAACATTCAGTACTTC.

The gene calls are TRBV5-1 and TRBJ2-5; tentatively, D is TRBD2 (6 bases). Trimming removed 0 bases from V and 5 bases from J, with 20 bases in between. Germline-derived CDR1 and CDR2 are SGHRS and YFSETQ. The length of the CDR3 is 17 residues. The CDR3 loop is CASSLGRSDYREETQYF. The CDR3 DNA is TGCGCCAGCAGCTTGGGTAGGTCGGACTACCGTGAGGAGACCCAGTACTTC.

V is TRBV19 and J is TRBJ1-1; 7 bases agree with TRBD1. This CDR3 is built from 14 residues. The V gene's germline CDR1 is LNHDA and CDR2 SQIVND (reference sequence). The V gene end was trimmed by 10 bases and the J gene end by 1 base; junction bases not matched to a gene: 9. CDR3 DNA: TGTGCCACTAACCACAGGGGCACGAACACTGAAGCTTTCTTT. It encodes CATNHRGTNTEAFF.

J is TRBJ2-5 and V is TRBV7-8; the D gene is possibly TRBD1 (6 bases). The CDR3 runs 15 residues. V was shortened by 3 bases and J by 1 base, with 12 bases between the two germline ends. CDR1 is SGHVS, CDR2 FQNEAQ, per germline. CDR3 residues: CASSFLGTTQETQYF. CDR3 bases: TGTGCCAGCAGCTTTCTGGGGACAACCCAAGAGACCCAGTACTTC.

This clone was counted a few times. The chain has TRBV25-1 and TRBJ1-5; D uncertain. The CDR3 extends over 15 amino acids. CDR1 is MGHDK, CDR2 SYGVNS, per germline. The V end was cut by 1 base, the J end by 0 bases, with 7 bases between. CDR3 protein: CASSEFRNSNQPQHF. DNA for the CDR3: TGTGCCAGCAGTGAATTCCGGAATAGCAATCAGCCCCAGCATTTT.

The genes are TRBV7-9 and TRBJ2-1; 7 positions match TRBD1. The J segment lost 2 bases and the V segment lost 1 base, leaving 2 bases of the junction unmatched. This CDR3 has 15 amino acids. Germline CDR1 SEHNR, CDR2 FQNEAQ (reference sequence). CDR3 sequence (DNA): TGTGCCAGCAGCTTAGTAGGGGGCGCCTACAATGAGCAGTTCTTC. It translates to CASSLVGGAYNEQFF.

This chain uses TRBV5-1 with TRBJ1-2; D remains unclear. There are 14 residues in the CDR3. Trimming shortened V by 0 bases and J by 8 bases, and 14 bases separated the two germline ends. Germline-derived CDR1 and CDR2 are SGHRS and YFSETQ. The CDR3 region is CASSLAGSSQGYTF. The CDR3 nucleotides are TGCGCCAGCAGCTTGGCCGGGAGTAGTCAGGGCTACACCTTC.

The sample holds a few counts of this clone. The chain joins TRBV19 to TRBJ1-2, with 7 bases identical to TRBD1. With V trimmed by 7 bases and J by 4 bases, 24 bases remained unmatched. This CDR3 is built from 19 residues. Germline V gene lookup returns CDR1 LNHDA and CDR2 SQIVND (reference sequence). The CDR3 region is CASKLKYRDSSPSRYGYTF. CDR3 coding DNA: TGTGCCAGTAAACTAAAATACCGGGACAGCTCACCCTCCCGCTATGGCTACACCTTC.

The V and J genes are TRBV19 and TRBJ2-7, with 7 bases fitting TRBD2. The J segment lost 0 bases and the V segment lost 4 bases, leaving 3 bases of the junction unmatched. Looked up from germline, CDR1 is LNHDA and CDR2 is SQIVND (reference sequence). CDR3 length: 14 amino acids. The DNA of the CDR3 is TGTGCCAGTAGTAAGGCTAGCGGCTCCTACGAGCAGTACTTC. The encoded protein is CASSKASGSYEQYF.

V gene TRBV5-3 combines with J gene TRBJ2-5; 14 nucleotides align to TRBD2. TRBV5-3 is an ORF, with its function uncertain. The CDR3 runs 19 residues. V was clipped by 0 bases and J by 5 bases; unmatched bases: 12. CDR3 residues: CARSLEEGLAGALPETQYF. The CDR3 coding sequence is TGTGCCAGAAGCTTGGAGGAGGGACTAGCGGGAGCCCTCCCGGAGACCCAGTACTTC.

J is TRBJ2-7 and V is TRBV7-8; unclear D gene. The ends were cut back, 3 bases at V and 7 bases at J, with 16 bases in the middle. Germline lookup yields CDR1 SGHVS and CDR2 FQNEAQ. This CDR3 has 14 amino acids. The CDR3 DNA follows: TGTGCCAGCAGCTTTGCACAGCCTGGGATAGAGCAGTACTTC. Translating gives CASSFAQPGIEQYF.

The chain couples TRBV13 to TRBJ1-5; D is ambiguous. Per germline, CDR1 PRHDT and CDR2 FYEKMQ (reference sequence). This CDR3 contains 14 residues. Between the trimmed V and J ends, which lost 0 bases and 6 bases, there was a span of 9 bases. This CDR3 reads CASSLGPVVQPQHF. In nucleotides, the CDR3 is TGTGCCAGCAGCTTAGGCCCAGTAGTTCAGCCCCAGCATTTT.

The gene calls are TRBV5-1 and TRBJ2-3; possibly TRBD1 or TRBD2 for D (5 bases each). CDR3 size: 14 residues. Per the germline V gene, CDR1 is SGHRS and CDR2 is YFSETQ. Trimming took 4 bases from V and 8 from J, leaving 17 bases between them. In DNA form, the CDR3 reads TGCGCCAGCAGCAAAAACACCCAGGGAGTTACGCAGTATTTT. Its translation is CASSKNTQGVTQYF.

This clone was counted between two and nine times. The chain uses TRBV30 and TRBJ1-2; D call uncertain. CDR1 and CDR2 from the germline V gene are GTSNPN and SVGIG (reference sequence). V was pared by 2 bases and J by 3 bases, with 10 bases between. The CDR3 totals 13 residues. For the CDR3, the DNA is TGTGCCTGGAGTCCCGGGGTCCACTATGGCTACACCTTC. Protein: CAWSPGVHYGYTF.

This chain connects TRBV25-1 to TRBJ2-1, with D unresolved. V dropped 4 bases and J dropped 5 bases, with 3 bases sitting between them. This CDR3 comprises 11 residues. Germline assignment: CDR1 MGHDK and CDR2 SYGVNS. The CDR3 here is CASSGNNEQFF. CDR3 nucleotide sequence: TGTGCCAGCAGTGGGAACAATGAGCAGTTCTTC.

The genes are TRBV28 and TRBJ2-5, with 7 bases lining up with TRBD1. J was trimmed by 2 bases and V by 2 bases; bases with no gene match: 2. The V gene's germline CDR1 is MDHEN and CDR2 SYDVKM. This CDR3 has 14 residues. The CDR3 protein is CASSLRGQQETQYF. For the CDR3, the DNA is TGTGCCAGCAGTTTAAGGGGACAGCAAGAGACCCAGTACTTC.

The V and J genes are TRBV6-1 and TRBJ2-2; TRBD2 is a possible D gene (5 bases). V lost 3 bases to trimming and J lost 4 bases, with 15 bases between them. The V gene's germline CDR1 is MNHNS and CDR2 SASEGT. The CDR3 sequence is 16 residues long. CDR3 nucleotides: TGTGCCAGCAGTGAGCCTGTGGGGAGTGGCACCGGGGAGCTGTTTTTT. Translating gives CASSEPVGSGTGELFF.

The rearrangement uses TRBV30 and TRBJ1-1; no firm D call. The CDR3 extends over 13 amino acids. V was pared by 0 bases and J by 8 bases, with 13 bases between. Germline loops: CDR1 GTSNPN, CDR2 SVGIG (reference sequence). CDR3 amino acids: CAWSVEGGREAFF. CDR3 DNA: TGTGCCTGGAGTGTAGAGGGCGGTAGGGAAGCTTTCTTT.

This sequence joins TRBV25-1 and TRBJ2-1; D gene uncertain. The CDR3 covers 11 residues. V lost 7 bases and J 7 bases, leaving 8 bases between the germline ends. Germline CDR1 MGHDK, CDR2 SYGVNS. The CDR3: CASTYGNEQFF. The CDR3 DNA follows: TGTGCCAGCACATACGGGAATGAGCAGTTCTTC.

The V call is TRBV6-1, the J call TRBJ2-3, with unresolved D. Looked up from germline, CDR1 is MNHNS and CDR2 is SASEGT. The V end was cut by 5 bases, the J end by 6 bases, with 12 bases between. The CDR3 is 13 residues long. This CDR3 reads CASSPQLGDTQYF. CDR3 bases: TGTGCCAGCAGTCCCCAGTTAGGGGATACGCAGTATTTT.

The chain employs TRBV6-5 and TRBJ1-1, with TRBD1 as a possible D gene (6 bases). The CDR3 is 15 residues long. V gave up 2 bases and J gave up 4 bases, with 14 bases separating them. Germline CDR1 reads MNHEY; CDR2 reads SVGAGI. The chain's CDR3 is CASSYGRGGVTEAFF. Written as DNA, the CDR3 is TGTGCCAGCAGTTACGGTAGGGGGGGGGTCACTGAAGCTTTCTTT.

The chain links TRBV29-1 to TRBJ2-1; 9 nucleotides line up with TRBD1. CDR1 is SQVTM and CDR2 is ANQGSEA in the germline V gene. With 7 bases clipped from V and 9 bases from J, the junction kept 13 bases outside the gene matches. CDR3 length equals 14 residues. The CDR3 nucleotides read TGCAGCGGCGCCCCGGGACAGGGTGGGGGTGAGCAGTTCTTC. Its translation is CSGAPGQGGGEQFF.